This T cell receptor (beta chain) comes out of a study of blood T cell repertoires in COVID-19. Some clones are missing from TCRdb's copy, which holds only in-frame ones; the method was immunoSEQ multiplex PCR. The sample holds 70,000 or so clones, 90% seen once. Deletions cut 6 bases from V and 3 bases from J, with 11 bases between. Germline V gives CDR1 SNHLY, CDR2 FYNNEI. The CDR3 has 13 residues. The sequence came from a woman between 18 and 29 years old with acute or convalescent COVID-19. The V call is TRBV2, the J call TRBJ1-2; D not resolved. The sample was peripheral blood. The CDR3 DNA is TGTGCCAGCAGCACTAGGAGTTACTATGGCTACACCTTC. Protein sequence: CASSTRSYYGYTF.